This T cell receptor beta chain came from a study of cytomegalovirus exposure and HLA in healthy donors (dated by TCRdb to the late 2010s). About the investigation overall: According to an earlier analysis of 550 to 750 of the donors, some 180 million T cells yielded 117 million unique TCR beta sequences and less than 300 Gb of sequence data. On average, approximately 250,000 unique TCR beta nucleotide sequences were sequenced per donor among several hundred genotyped donors of the cohort, with around 19% of those sequences being non-productive. An earlier analysis of fewer than 700 of the donors applied high-throughput TCR beta sequencing to assess whether each TCR beta V gene segment acted as functional or pseudogenic. A later genetic analysis used genome-wide SNP genotypes for about three fifths of the 666 donors, treating that subset as a discovery cohort. High-throughput TCR immunosequencing, statistical association of individual TCRs with disease status, and machine learning were combined to predict cytomegalovirus infection status. The number of donors typed differed by locus, with about 629-640 for A, B, C, DRB1 and DQB1, about 500 for DQA1, 606 for DPA1, and around 450 for DPB1. Roughly 310 gigabases of sequencing data and approximately 93 million unique TCR sequences were included in an early release covering 550 to 800 HLA-typed donors. Roughly 5 DR-DQ haplotypes were handled as single units for association and clustering because linkage in the cohort was strong. The study profiled the T cell repertoires of around 700 subjects by immunosequencing and related them to cytomegalovirus serostatus. The genetic ancestry cluster associated with self-reported Caucasian donors included over 65% of the roughly 400 genotyped donors. Class I and class II HLA loci were covered by the typing at four-digit resolution. Besides the first cohort of roughly 700 subjects, a separate validation cohort made up of over 95 different subjects was used. The later analysis used no new phenotypic data to find candidate immune exposures, relying instead on TCR beta sequences and their occurrence across donors. To study patterns of TCR occurrence, a later analysis re-analyzed previously published TCR beta repertoires from 550 to 800 donors and added high-resolution HLA genotyping. Every discovery cohort repertoire had been produced on one sequencing platform. The study aimed to test whether signatures of past pathogen exposure could be identified by cataloging public T cell receptors. Donor age, sex, ethnicity and CMV serostatus were compiled together with the repertoire data. Study-level results and caveats: Most CMV-associated TCR beta chains appeared to be HLA-restricted in a later analysis, and the HLA associations seemed to be driven largely by CMV exposure. A further reported finding was that TCR beta sequences accurately predicted the HLA-A and HLA-B alleles for most subjects in the first cohort. In this cohort, only TCR beta chains were sequenced, and detectable features were limited by the absence of alpha or paired-chain data. Most TCR sequences were observed very rarely across donors, whereas some public TCRs were present in many individuals. The only immune exposure information available for the cohort was CMV serostatus. A group of highly shared sequence variants was considered likely to be a technical artifact of the sequencing pipeline. In a later analysis, TCR association rates were found to vary across HLA loci, with the most associated TCRs seen for DRB1 alleles and the fewest for HLA-C alleles. Presence/absence analyses assumed roughly uniform sequencing depth across donors, an assumption that may not hold. In a later genetic analysis, fewer N-insertions in productive TCRs were reported among donors in an Asian-associated ancestry cluster than the 666-donor mean. In a later analysis, around 17,000 TCR beta sequences were associated with specific HLA alleles at a false discovery rate of 0.05. According to a later analysis, parvovirus B19, influenza, CMV and Epstein-Barr virus appeared linked to several top co-occurrence clusters. The classifier was reported to diagnose cytomegalovirus status with high specificity and sensitivity in both the original and validation cohorts. When HLA alleles, especially DR and DQ, strongly co-occurred, TCR associations were difficult to assign to individual alleles. Correlated functional status among segregating V segments might be attributable to linkage disequilibrium, but an unknown experimental factor could not be ruled out. A few of the identified cytomegalovirus-associated TCR beta chains were confirmed in vitro to be specific for cytomegalovirus antigens. A later analysis found that HLA-associated TCR beta chains were more clonally expanded and had lower generation probabilities than equally common non-associated chains. Because the 87-base-pair reads could not distinguish some IMGT-functional V segments, including TRBV6-2 and TRBV6-3, those segments were excluded. Because counts were too low, roughly 18 rarely observed V segments, including chromosome 9 orphons, were left out of the earlier analysis of approximately 500 of the donors. Because HLA typing was unavailable for some donors at each locus, only the typed subset was used in association tests. V-gene and J-gene trimming of TCR beta chains was associated with a missense DCLRE1C variant in a later genetic analysis, and the association was replicated in an independent cohort. In the study, 150 to 200 TCR beta chains were listed as associated with cytomegalovirus. In an earlier analysis of several hundred of the donors, most TCR beta V segments were observed in productive rearrangements about 87% or about 30% of the time, broadly matching IMGT annotations. It was suggested by the authors that the approach could potentially be generalized to other disease states and immunological phenotypes.

Details on this clone: Its recognized antigen is unknown.

Receptor amplification or capture employed the immunoSEQ multiplex PCR assay. The multiplex PCR relied on a mix of 60 forward primers for TCR Vbeta segments and 13 reverse primers for TCR Jbeta segments. Amplification of the CDR3 region of rearranged TCR beta genes was performed with a multiplex PCR assay on genomic DNA. Amplified TCR beta libraries were sequenced as 87-base-pair reads on the Illumina HiSeq System. As for the authors' bioinformatics: A later analysis tallied 75 million to 95 million unique TCR beta chains across the 700 or so repertoires, and approximately 12 million of those chains were shared by two or more donors. A nearest-neighbor algorithm error-corrected the raw reads and collapsed the reads into unique sequences, merging closely related sequences to remove PCR and sequencing errors. To assign V, D and J gene segments, CDR3 sequences were aligned to IMGT reference sequences. For a sequence to be retained, a match of at least six nucleotides was required to both a V gene segment and a J gene segment. A rearrangement was called productive if the CDR3 had no stop codons and remained in frame with V and J, and every other rearrangement was called non-productive. Following IMGT convention, CDR3 was defined as the stretch from the second conserved V-encoded cysteine up to the conserved J-encoded phenylalanine. In an earlier analysis of 500 to 650 of the donors, sequences lacking an unambiguous match to a single V gene segment were excluded. An earlier analysis of several hundred of the donors called V segments functional above 56.7% productive rearrangements and segregating when the between-donor standard deviation exceeded 5%. A statistical classification framework was built to diagnose cytomegalovirus status from the catalog of TCR beta chain sequences. A later analysis assigned V and J genes by comparing TCR nucleotide sequences with IMGT/GENE-DB human TR gene sequences. Using the TCRdist pipeline, a later analysis assigned CDR3 sequences along with most-parsimonious VDJ recombination scenarios. In a later analysis, each TCR beta chain was defined by its CDR3 amino acid sequence together with its V-gene family, and reads without a unique V-gene family were excluded. A later analysis removed 550 to 700 highly shared, low-generation-probability nucleotide sequences to deal with suspected cross-contamination and a sequencing artifact. For each public chain, a later analysis derived a clonal expansion index from normalized ranks of inferred template counts within each repertoire. Generation probabilities in a later analysis came from a VDJ recombination model fitted to out-of-frame rearrangements, and those results were checked against IGoR. Hypergeometric tests were used in a later analysis to score TCR-TCR, TCR-HLA and TCR-CMV co-occurrence, with a repertoire-size bias correction applied to the TCR pairs. A later analysis estimated false discovery rates by permuting HLA or CMV assignments 20 times. In a later analysis, co-occurring TCRs were grouped with DBSCAN, and TCRdist sequence similarity was added when clustering was performed within HLA-allele-positive subsets. Repertoires with fewer than 30,000 or more than 120,000 public chains were left out of co-occurrence clustering, as were about five repertoires with anomalous nucleotide sharing. Imported from immuneACCESS, the table was reduced by TCRdb to in-frame sequences with V and J called. These copies leave out some clones; in studies compared against another copy, an unresolved V gene accounts for under half, and the cause of the remainder is not known. Clonal size and the V and J genes are those of that table, whereas D and trimming came from the DNA. The sample table gives around 210,000 clones. The ten largest clones take up 1.1% of the sample.

In total, more than 500 healthy bone marrow donors made up the cohort. Cohort members were all nominally healthy when sampled, although unrecorded immune exposures were likely present. The donor tested CMV seropositive, placing the donor among the 290 or so seropositive members of the cohort. A peripheral blood sample was provided by each donor, and peripheral blood mononuclear cells were used for TCR beta sequencing. Genomic DNA was extracted from the blood cell samples with the Qiagen DNeasy Blood Extraction Kit. The cysteine opens and the phenylalanine closes a CDR3 of 15 amino acids. Just the 45-base CDR3 DNA is kept, in frame starting at base 1. The germline V gene provides CDR1 SGHDT and CDR2 YYEEEE. Trimming leaves V shorter by 0 bases and J shorter by 4 bases, with the junction holding 6 bases beyond the gene matches.

The sequence is built from TRBV5-6 and TRBJ2-7, and TRBD1 aligns with 8 junction nucleotides. What was sequenced was PBMCs. The TCR was taken from a girl aged 2 to 10 in good health and CMV-seropositive. CDR3 loop: CASSLAVQGVYEQYF. The nucleotide sequence reads TGTGCCAGCAGCTTGGCCGTACAGGGGGTTTACGAGCAGTACTTC.